Following are 21 T cell receptor beta chains from one sample sequenced in a study of T-cell reconstitution after alpha-beta-depleted transplantation in children listed by TCRdb under 2016. Libraries came from PCR. These reads were obtained on an Illumina HiSeq 2500. TCR libraries were prepared with molecular barcoding, using unique molecular identifiers to normalize TCRbeta repertoire quantification. TCRdb ran its own pipeline on the public reads, namely fastp trimming at Q25 and MiXCR clone calling, and kept in-frame beta chains. Every CDR3 protein is listed once, alongside the most common genes and DNA of its rows. Across this sample there are 5,100 or so distinct CDR3 sequences, with roughly 24% seen only once. The ten biggest clones cover approximately 35% of the sample. The time point label of this sample denotes: day 60 (about 2 months) after transplantation. Taken with the paper, the label for treatment or condition translates to: allogeneic hematopoietic cell transplantation with graft depleted of TCRalphabeta T cells and CD19 B cells.

The sequencing used PBMCs, mostly from graft donor cells, collected 60 days after TCRalphabeta/CD19-depleted stem cell transplant. Source of these receptors: a male patient aged 2-15 years who had a stem cell transplant for acute lymphoblastic leukemia, so the T cells may come from the graft donor.

CDR3 nucleotide sequence: TGTGCCAGCAGTGTCGAGGGAGGAATGCAGGAGACCCAGTACTTC. Translation gives CASSVEGGMQETQYF. This chain uses TRBV1 with TRBJ2-5; the table's D gene call, TRBD2, was not cross checked with the DNA. TRBV1 is a listed pseudogene. The CDR3 consists of 15 residues.

By its share, this clonotype is medium-sized (0.01 to 0.1%). The chain recombines TRBV10-3 with TRBJ2-7; 7 nucleotides match TRBD1. V shed 6 bases and J 1 base; nucleotides not matched to a gene: 6. The V gene's germline CDR1 is ENHRY and CDR2 SYGVKD. There are 14 residues in the CDR3. CDR3 loop: CAISRDSASYEQYF. The CDR3 DNA reads as TGTGCCATCAGCCGGGACAGCGCATCCTACGAGCAGTACTTC.

The chain carries TRBV9 and TRBJ2-1; tentative D call: TRBD1 (5 bases). The CDR3 has 16 amino acids. V gave up 2 bases and J gave up 7 bases, with 19 bases separating them. Germline-derived CDR1 and CDR2 are SGDLS and YYNGEE. In DNA, the CDR3 is TGTGCCAGCAGCGTTTCAGGGCGACCAAGTTTTAATGAGCAGTTCTTC. Translation gives CASSVSGRPSFNEQFF.

V usage is TRBV2 and J usage is TRBJ2-5; 7 bases line up with TRBD1. The V gene end was trimmed by 4 bases and the J gene end by 3 bases; junction bases not matched to a gene: 2. Germline values: CDR1 SNHLY, CDR2 FYNNEI. This CDR3 contains 13 residues. The CDR3 coding sequence is TGTGCCAGCAGTGGACAGGGCGAAGAGACCCAGTACTTC. Its protein is CASSGQGEETQYF.

This chain joins TRBV5-1 and TRBJ2-7; no firm D call. This CDR3 region has 14 residues. CDR1 and CDR2 (germline): SGHRS, YFSETQ. V was clipped by 3 bases and J by 7 bases, with 17 bases between them. In nucleotides, the CDR3 is TGCGCCAGCAGCTACGGGTCGCAGCTGGGTGAGCAGTACTTC. This encodes CASSYGSQLGEQYF.

The chain combines TRBV28 with TRBJ1-2, with a weak D call TRBD1 (5 bases). In germline, CDR1 is MDHEN, CDR2 SYDVKM. Trimming left V 8 bases short and J 0 bases short, with 16 bases between. The CDR3 totals 15 residues. CDR3 nucleotides: TGTGCCAGCGCCCTTAGGGGCGGTGCTAACTATGGCTACACCTTC. Translation: CASALRGGANYGYTF.

This clonotype was seen at least ten times. The V call is TRBV3-1, the J call TRBJ1-4; D is perhaps TRBD1 (6 bases). This CDR3 region has 15 residues. The germline CDR1 and CDR2 sequences are LGHDT and YNNKEL (reference sequence). V shed 0 bases and J shed 10 bases, with 15 bases lying between them. The CDR3 here is CASSQERETGSKLFF. The DNA of the CDR3 is TGTGCCAGCAGCCAAGAACGCGAGACAGGCTCAAAACTGTTTTTT.

By sample fraction, this clonotype is medium-sized. The V gene is TRBV7-2, the J gene TRBJ2-1, with 9 bases identical to TRBD1. Per germline, CDR1 SGHTA and CDR2 FQGNSA. J lost 5 bases, V lost 5 bases, and 10 bases had no gene match. The CDR3 runs to 16 residues. CDR3 in DNA: TGTGCCAGCAGCGACCAGGGGACAGGGATAAACAATGAGCAGTTCTTC. It translates to CASSDQGTGINNEQFF.

The table lists this clonotype with many counts. This chain uses TRBV25-1 with TRBJ2-3; no clear D. This CDR3 contains 15 residues. CDR1 MGHDK and CDR2 SYGVNS come from the germline V gene. V lost 0 bases, J lost 4 bases, and 11 bases lay in between. CDR3 region: CASSEYKFGPDTQYF. The CDR3 region has the DNA TGTGCCAGCAGTGAATACAAGTTCGGTCCAGATACGCAGTATTTT.

This clonotype is medium-sized within its sample. The chain carries TRBV3-1 and TRBJ2-1; D uncertain. Germline CDR1 reads LGHDT; CDR2 reads YNNKEL (reference sequence). The V end lost 0 bases, the J end lost 8 bases, and 11 bases lay between the germline ends. This CDR3 has 14 residues. The CDR3 loop is CASSQEISIYEQFF. The CDR3 region has the DNA TGTGCCAGCAGCCAAGAGATTAGCATCTATGAGCAGTTCTTC.

V is TRBV3-1 and J is TRBJ2-7, with TRBD1 matching 8 bases. Germline loops: CDR1 LGHDT, CDR2 YNNKEL (reference sequence). The CDR3 extends over 16 amino acids. Unmatched junction bases numbered 20, after V lost 11 bases and J lost 5 bases. The CDR3 loop is CASSKGTGPLLDEQYF. The CDR3 region has the DNA TGTGCCTCCTCCAAAGGGACAGGTCCTCTCCTAGACGAGCAGTACTTC.

Ten or more counts support this clonotype. The rearrangement joins TRBV29-1 to TRBJ2-7; 9 bases fit TRBD2. Trimming took 6 bases from V and 4 from J; bases not matched to a gene: 7. Germline V gene data show CDR1 as SQVTM and CDR2 as ANQGSEA. This CDR3 contains 13 residues. In DNA form, the CDR3 reads TGCAGCGTGGACACTAGCGGGTTTTACGAGCAGTACTTC. Encoded protein: CSVDTSGFYEQYF.

The chain recombines TRBV5-6 with TRBJ1-2, with 10 nucleotides matching TRBD1. V gave up 4 bases and J gave up 4 bases; unmatched junction bases: 7. The CDR3 totals 15 residues. Germline V CDR1 and CDR2: SGHDT, YYEEEE. The CDR3 loop is CASSRTGGWTYGYTF. In DNA, the CDR3 is TGTGCCAGCAGCCGGACAGGGGGATGGACCTATGGCTACACCTTC. Supplemented by reference TRBV5-6 and TRBJ1-2, the full variable domain reads DAGVTQSPTHLIKTRGQQVTLRCSPKSGHDTVSWYQQALGQGPQFIFQYYEEEERQRGNFPDRFSGHQFPNYSSELNVNALLLGDSALYLCASSRTGGWTYGYTFGSGTRLTVV.

The chain joins TRBV4-3 to TRBJ1-3; TRBD1 might be the D (5 bases). The CDR3 totals 14 residues. CDR1 is LGHNA, CDR2 YSLEER, per germline. Between the trimmed V and J ends, which lost 1 base and 8 bases, there was a span of 12 bases. Written as DNA, the CDR3 is TGCGCCAGCAGCCAAGCGCTGGCGGGGGACACCATATATTTT. Translated: CASSQALAGDTIYF.

This clonotype showed up many times. The chain recombines TRBV7-2 with TRBJ2-1; D is possibly TRBD2 (7 bases). The length of the CDR3 is 16 residues. Trimming took off 5 bases at V and 5 bases at J, with 19 bases between the two ends. Per germline, CDR1 SGHTA and CDR2 FQGNSA. Here the CDR3 DNA reads TGTGCCAGCAGCGACCTGGGGGGGGCTCGGGACAATGAGCAGTTCTTC. Protein product: CASSDLGGARDNEQFF.

This clonotype was counted at least ten times. The V and J genes are TRBV29-1 and TRBJ2-5; D is uncertain. This CDR3 has 18 residues. CDR1 and CDR2 (germline): SQVTM, ANQGSEA. The V and J ends lost 0 bases and 6 bases respectively, with 26 bases between them. CDR3 loop: CSVEDFGPIWVRGKTQYF. The DNA for the CDR3 is TGCAGCGTTGAAGATTTCGGGCCCATCTGGGTAAGAGGAAAGACCCAGTACTTC.

This clonotype is judged medium-sized. The gene calls are TRBV7-9 and TRBJ2-7, with 9 bases matching TRBD2. Germline assignment: CDR1 SEHNR and CDR2 FQNEAQ (reference sequence). This CDR3 comprises 14 residues. Trimming at V came to 5 bases and at J to 3 bases, leaving 5 bases not matched to a gene. The CDR3 region is CASSRRTSVYEQYF. CDR3 in DNA: TGTGCCAGCAGCCGGAGGACTAGCGTCTACGAGCAGTACTTC.

This clonotype was seen at least ten times. V gene TRBV5-8 combines with J gene TRBJ2-7; D is possibly TRBD2 (5 bases). V was cut by 4 bases and J by 4 bases, with 15 bases left in between. The CDR3 has 14 amino acids. Germline lookup yields CDR1 SGHTS and CDR2 YDEGEE. The DNA of the CDR3 is TGTGCCAGCAGCCCCTGGTGGGAGCGGTACGAGCAGTACTTC. It translates to CASSPWWERYEQYF.

This chain links TRBV3-1 with TRBJ2-5, with 10 bases identical to TRBD2. The CDR3 totals 17 residues. V lost 10 bases to trimming and J lost 3 bases; unmatched junction nucleotides: 17. Germline lookup yields CDR1 LGHDT and CDR2 YNNKEL (reference sequence). Here the CDR3 DNA reads TGTGCCACCACCCAACTCACGAGGACTAGCGGCAAAGAGACCCAGTACTTC. Amino acid sequence: CATTQLTRTSGKETQYF.

This clonotype is medium-sized. The chain uses TRBV20-1 and TRBJ2-4, with no clear D. Germline CDR1 and CDR2: DFQATT and SNEGSKA (reference sequence). CDR3 size: 16 residues. V was shortened by 2 bases and J by 0 bases, with 14 bases between the two germline ends. The CDR3 loop reads CSARSPGDVAKNIQYF. CDR3 DNA: TGCAGTGCTAGAAGTCCTGGGGATGTAGCCAAAAACATTCAGTACTTC.

This clonotype was counted at least ten times. The chain joins TRBV11-2 to TRBJ2-6; D gene ambiguous. CDR1 and CDR2 (germline): SGHAT, FQNNGV. Trimming removed 1 base at V and 0 bases at J, with 13 bases between. The CDR3 covers 18 residues. Here the CDR3 reads CASSLVAEPFSGANVLTF. The CDR3 DNA sequence: TGTGCCAGCAGCTTAGTAGCAGAGCCTTTCTCTGGGGCCAACGTCCTGACTTTC.